Listed here are 9 T cell receptor beta chains from one sample, sequenced in a study of vaccination effects on CD4 cells after COVID-19. The assay was immunoSEQ multiplex PCR, and TCRdb's table has in-frame clones only and misses some. The sample holds tens of thousands of clones, roughly four fifths seen once. Isolating CD4+ T cells followed approximately 11 days of culture. Two doses of BNT162b2 or mRNA-1273 vaccine were administered to participants. These TCRs' antigens remain unknown. Sequencing used CD4+ T cells from PBMCs cultured without peptide, obtained after COVID-19 vaccination. Receptors were obtained from a human donor who received a COVID-19 vaccine.

This chain joins TRBV5-1 and TRBJ2-7; TRBD2 might be the D (5 bases). In germline, CDR1 is SGHRS, CDR2 YFSETQ. The V end was cut by 4 bases, the J end by 6 bases, with 14 bases between. The length of the CDR3 is 13 residues. The CDR3 sequence: CASSLGPGSEQYV. The CDR3 DNA sequence: TGCGCCAGCAGCCTGGGTCCGGGGAGCGAGCAGTACGTC.

The rearrangement uses TRBV4-1 and TRBJ1-1, with a weak D call TRBD1 (6 bases). This CDR3 has 15 amino acids. Trimming stripped 6 bases from V and 1 base from J, with 15 bases between. Germline CDR1 MGHRA, CDR2 YSYEKL. CDR3 bases: TGCGCCAGCAGGGCCGTGGGGGCAGGGAACACTGAAGCTTTCTTT. Translating it yields CASRAVGAGNTEAFF.

V and J are TRBV5-1 and TRBJ2-1; 10 positions match TRBD1. Unmatched junction bases numbered 1, after V lost 0 bases and J lost 7 bases. The CDR3 length is 14 residues. From germline, CDR1 is SGHRS and CDR2 YFSETQ. In nucleotides, the CDR3 is TGCGCCAGCAGCTTGGGACAGGGGGCGAATGAGCAGTTCTTC. Residues: CASSLGQGANEQFF.

V gene TRBV15 combines with J gene TRBJ1-3, with a weak D call TRBD1 (6 bases). V shed 4 bases and J shed 9 bases, with 22 bases lying between them. CDR3 length: 16 residues. Germline values: CDR1 LNHNV, CDR2 YYDKDF (reference sequence). CDR3 in amino acids: CATSTMKGGRGVTIYF. The CDR3 nucleotides are TGTGCCACCAGCACCATGAAAGGGGGTCGGGGGGTCACCATATATTTT.

The chain links TRBV7-9 to TRBJ2-2; perhaps TRBD1 as D (7 bases). Germline lookup yields CDR1 SEHNR and CDR2 FQNEAQ (reference sequence). V shed 5 bases and J shed 0 bases, with 13 bases lying between them. The CDR3 consists of 16 residues. The CDR3 sequence: CASSRRDRPNTGELFF. The CDR3 DNA reads as TGTGCCAGCAGCCGGAGGGACAGACCGAACACCGGGGAGCTGTTTTTT.

The chain recombines TRBV6-6 with TRBJ2-2; 9 bases line up with TRBD2. V dropped 5 bases and J dropped 5; count of bases not matched to a gene: 6. The CDR3 has 15 amino acids. The germline CDR1 and CDR2 sequences are MNHNY and SVGAGI (reference sequence). The CDR3 DNA sequence: TGTGCCAGCAGTACCAGCGGGAGGCGGACCGGGGAGCTGTTTTTT. As protein: CASSTSGRRTGELFF.

The chain recombines TRBV18 with TRBJ1-2, with 12 bases aligning to TRBD1. This CDR3 comprises 15 residues. The V and J ends lost 3 bases and 6 bases, in that order; junction bases with no gene match: 5. Germline values: CDR1 KGHSH, CDR2 LQKENI. For the CDR3, the DNA is TGTGCCAGCTCACCCGGGACAGGGGGCGAAAATGGCTACACCTTC. Protein product: CASSPGTGGENGYTF.

In this sample, this clone turned up a few times. V and J are TRBV5-4 and TRBJ1-1; D is ambiguous. The germline V gene has CDR1 SGHNT and CDR2 YYREEE (reference sequence). The V and J ends lost 0 bases and 1 base respectively, with 4 bases between them. The CDR3 contains 13 residues. The CDR3 DNA reads as TGTGCCAGCAGCTTGGTGCCGAACACTGAAGCTTTCTTT. This sequence encodes CASSLVPNTEAFF.

The chain employs TRBV28 and TRBJ1-5, with D maybe TRBD1 (5 bases). The CDR3 length is 15 residues. V was trimmed by 2 bases and J by 2 bases, leaving 10 bases between them. Germline CDR1 is MDHEN and CDR2 is SYDVKM. The CDR3 DNA is TGTGCCAGCAGTTTAGGGGGGAGAGGCAATCAGCCCCAGCATTTT. Encoded protein: CASSLGGRGNQPQHF.